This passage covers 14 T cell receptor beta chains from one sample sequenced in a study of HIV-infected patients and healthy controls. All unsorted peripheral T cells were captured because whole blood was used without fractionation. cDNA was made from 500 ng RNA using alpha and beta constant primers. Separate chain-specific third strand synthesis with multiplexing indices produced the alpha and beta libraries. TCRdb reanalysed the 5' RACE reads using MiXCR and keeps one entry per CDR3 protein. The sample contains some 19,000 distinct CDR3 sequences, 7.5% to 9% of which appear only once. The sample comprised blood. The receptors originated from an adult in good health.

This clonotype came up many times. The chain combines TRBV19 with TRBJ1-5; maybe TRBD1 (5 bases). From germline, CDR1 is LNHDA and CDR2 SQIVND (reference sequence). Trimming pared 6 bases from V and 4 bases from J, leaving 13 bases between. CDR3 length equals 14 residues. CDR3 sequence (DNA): TGTGCCAGTAGAAAAAATTACAGGAATCAGCCCCAGCATTTT. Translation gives CASRKNYRNQPQHF.

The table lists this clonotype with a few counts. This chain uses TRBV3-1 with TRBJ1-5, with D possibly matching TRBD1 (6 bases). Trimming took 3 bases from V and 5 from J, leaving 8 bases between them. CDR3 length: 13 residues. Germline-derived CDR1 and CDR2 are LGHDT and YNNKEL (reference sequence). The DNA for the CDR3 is TGTGCCAGCAGCCAGGGGGCATATCAGCCCCAGCATTTT. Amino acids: CASSQGAYQPQHF.

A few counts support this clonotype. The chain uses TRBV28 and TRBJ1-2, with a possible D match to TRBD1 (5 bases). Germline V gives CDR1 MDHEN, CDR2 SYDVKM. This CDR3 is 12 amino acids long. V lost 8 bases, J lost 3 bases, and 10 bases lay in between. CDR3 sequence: CASRGMDYGYTF. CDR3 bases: TGTGCCAGCCGGGGGATGGACTATGGCTACACCTTC.

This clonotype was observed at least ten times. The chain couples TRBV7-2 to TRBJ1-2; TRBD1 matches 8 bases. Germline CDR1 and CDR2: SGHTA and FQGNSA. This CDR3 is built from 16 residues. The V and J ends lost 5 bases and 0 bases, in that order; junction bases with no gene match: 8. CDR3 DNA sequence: TGTGCCAGCAGCAGGGGACAGGCCCCGACTAACTATGGCTACACCTTC. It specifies CASSRGQAPTNYGYTF. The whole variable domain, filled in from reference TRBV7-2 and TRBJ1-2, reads GAGVSQSPSNKVTEKGKDVELRCDPISGHTALYWYRQSLGQGLEFLIYFQGNSAPDKSGLPSDRFSAERTGGSVSTLTIQRTQQEDSAVYLCASSRGQAPTNYGYTFGSGTRLTVV.

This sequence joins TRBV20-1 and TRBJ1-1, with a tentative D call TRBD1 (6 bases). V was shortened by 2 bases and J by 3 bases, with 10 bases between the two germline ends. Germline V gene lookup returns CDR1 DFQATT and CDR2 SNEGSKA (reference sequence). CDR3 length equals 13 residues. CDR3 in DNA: TGCAGTGCTAGAAAACAGGGAGACACTGAAGCTTTCTTT. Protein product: CSARKQGDTEAFF.

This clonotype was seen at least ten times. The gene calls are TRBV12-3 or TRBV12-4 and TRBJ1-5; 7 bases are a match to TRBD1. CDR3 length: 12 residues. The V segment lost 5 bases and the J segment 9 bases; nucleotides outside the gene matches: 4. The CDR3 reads CASSQQGLPQHF. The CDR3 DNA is TGTGCCAGCAGTCAACAGGGGTTGCCCCAGCATTTT.

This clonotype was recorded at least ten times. Written as DNA, the CDR3 is TGTGCCAGCAGCCCTGCCTCCGAGCTACGCTCTGGAAACACCATATATTTT. Translation gives CASSPASELRSGNTIYF. The chain uses TRBV28 and TRBJ1-3; the D is unclear. This CDR3 has 17 residues. The V and J ends lost 6 bases and 0 bases respectively, with 18 bases between them. Germline V lookup: CDR1 MDHEN, CDR2 SYDVKM.

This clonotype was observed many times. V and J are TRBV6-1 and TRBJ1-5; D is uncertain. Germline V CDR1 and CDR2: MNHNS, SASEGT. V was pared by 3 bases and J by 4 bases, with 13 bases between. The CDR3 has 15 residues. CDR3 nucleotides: TGTGCCAGCAGTGACCCCAACTGGGTTAATCAGCCCCAGCATTTT. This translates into CASSDPNWVNQPQHF.

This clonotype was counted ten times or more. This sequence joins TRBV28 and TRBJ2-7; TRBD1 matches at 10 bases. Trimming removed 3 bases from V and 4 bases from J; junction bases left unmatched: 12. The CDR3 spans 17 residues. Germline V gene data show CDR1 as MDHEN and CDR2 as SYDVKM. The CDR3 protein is CASSFHPSGQGSYEQYF. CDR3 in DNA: TGTGCCAGCAGTTTTCATCCCTCGGGACAGGGGTCTTACGAGCAGTACTTC.

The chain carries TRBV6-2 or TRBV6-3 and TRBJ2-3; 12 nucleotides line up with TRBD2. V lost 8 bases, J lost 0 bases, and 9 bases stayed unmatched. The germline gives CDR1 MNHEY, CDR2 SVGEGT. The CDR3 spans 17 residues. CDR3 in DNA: TGTGCCAGCGCACTAGCGGGGGGTCCCAGTAGCACAGATACGCAGTATTTT. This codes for CASALAGGPSSTDTQYF.

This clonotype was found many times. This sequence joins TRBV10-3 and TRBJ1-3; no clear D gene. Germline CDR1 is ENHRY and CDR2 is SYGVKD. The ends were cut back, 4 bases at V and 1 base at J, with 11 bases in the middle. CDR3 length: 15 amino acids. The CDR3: CAISGGLLSGNTIYF. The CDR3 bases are TGTGCCATCAGTGGAGGACTGCTATCTGGAAACACCATATATTTT.

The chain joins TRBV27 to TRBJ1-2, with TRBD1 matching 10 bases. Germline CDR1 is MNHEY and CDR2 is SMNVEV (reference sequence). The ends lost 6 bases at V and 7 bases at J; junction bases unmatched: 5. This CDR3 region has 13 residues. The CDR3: CASRGTGDSGYTF. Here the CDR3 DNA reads TGTGCCAGCAGGGGGACAGGGGATTCTGGCTACACCTTC.

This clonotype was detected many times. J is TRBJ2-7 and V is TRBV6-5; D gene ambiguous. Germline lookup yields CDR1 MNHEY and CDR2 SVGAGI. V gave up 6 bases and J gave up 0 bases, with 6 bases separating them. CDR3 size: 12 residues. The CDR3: CASRALSYEQYF. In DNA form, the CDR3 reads TGTGCCAGCAGGGCCCTCTCCTACGAGCAGTACTTC.

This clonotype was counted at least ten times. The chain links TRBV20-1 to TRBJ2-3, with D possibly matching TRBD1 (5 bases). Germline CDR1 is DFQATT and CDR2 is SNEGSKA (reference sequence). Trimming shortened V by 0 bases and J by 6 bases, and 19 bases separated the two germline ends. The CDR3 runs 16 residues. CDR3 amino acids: CSARDLGTGWSDTQYF. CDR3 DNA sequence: TGCAGTGCTAGAGATCTCGGAACAGGTTGGTCGGATACGCAGTATTTT.